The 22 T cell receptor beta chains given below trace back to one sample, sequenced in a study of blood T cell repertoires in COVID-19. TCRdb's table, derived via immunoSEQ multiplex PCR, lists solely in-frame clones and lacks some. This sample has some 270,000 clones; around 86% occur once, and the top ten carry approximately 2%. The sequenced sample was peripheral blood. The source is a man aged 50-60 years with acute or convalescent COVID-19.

In nucleotides, the CDR3 is TGCGCCAGCAGCCCAGATACACCCGACAGGGGCAATTCACCCCTCCACTTT. Its translation: CASSPDTPDRGNSPLHF. The chain combines TRBV4-1 with TRBJ1-6; 8 bases fit TRBD1. Germline assignment: CDR1 MGHRA and CDR2 YSYEKL. This CDR3 spans 17 amino acids. The V and J ends lost 4 bases and 7 bases, in that order; junction bases with no gene match: 12.

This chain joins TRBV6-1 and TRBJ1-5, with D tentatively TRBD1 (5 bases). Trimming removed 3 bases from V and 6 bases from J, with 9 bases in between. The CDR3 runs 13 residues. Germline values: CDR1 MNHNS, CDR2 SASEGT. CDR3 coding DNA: TGTGCCAGCAGTGACCCTAGGGGTCAGCCCCAGCATTTT. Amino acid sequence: CASSDPRGQPQHF.

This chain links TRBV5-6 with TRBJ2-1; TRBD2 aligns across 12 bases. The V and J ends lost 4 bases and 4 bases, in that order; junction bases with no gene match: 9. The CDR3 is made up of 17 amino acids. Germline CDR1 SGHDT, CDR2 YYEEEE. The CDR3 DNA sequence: TGTGCCAGCAGCGTTACGACTAGCGGGGGACCTTACAATGAGCAGTTCTTC. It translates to CASSVTTSGGPYNEQFF.

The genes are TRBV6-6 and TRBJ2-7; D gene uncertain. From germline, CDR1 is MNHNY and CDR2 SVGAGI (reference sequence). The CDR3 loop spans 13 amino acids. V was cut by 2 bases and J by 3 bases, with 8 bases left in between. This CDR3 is CASSYVSGYEQYF. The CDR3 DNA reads TGTGCCAGCAGTTACGTGTCCGGCTACGAGCAGTACTTC.

The CDR3 loop reads CASGREGNQPQHF. CDR3 nucleotides: TGTGCCAGCGGCAGGGAGGGCAATCAGCCCCAGCATTTT. This chain connects TRBV2 to TRBJ1-5; D possibly corresponds to TRBD1 (5 bases). The length of the CDR3 is 13 residues. Germline CDR1 SNHLY, CDR2 FYNNEI. V shed 8 bases and J shed 2 bases, with 10 bases lying between them.

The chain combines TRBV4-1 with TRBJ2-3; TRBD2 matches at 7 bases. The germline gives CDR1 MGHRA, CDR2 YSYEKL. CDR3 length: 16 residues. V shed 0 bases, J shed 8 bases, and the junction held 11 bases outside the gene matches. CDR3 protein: CASSQEGGIEFATQYF. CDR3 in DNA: TGCGCCAGCAGCCAAGAGGGAGGGATCGAGTTTGCTACGCAGTATTTT.

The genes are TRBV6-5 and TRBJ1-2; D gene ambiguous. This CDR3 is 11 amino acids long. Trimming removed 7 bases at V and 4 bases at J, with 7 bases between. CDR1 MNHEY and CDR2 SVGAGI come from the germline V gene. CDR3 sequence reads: CASKAGYGYTF. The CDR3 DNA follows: TGTGCCAGCAAGGCGGGCTATGGCTACACCTTC.

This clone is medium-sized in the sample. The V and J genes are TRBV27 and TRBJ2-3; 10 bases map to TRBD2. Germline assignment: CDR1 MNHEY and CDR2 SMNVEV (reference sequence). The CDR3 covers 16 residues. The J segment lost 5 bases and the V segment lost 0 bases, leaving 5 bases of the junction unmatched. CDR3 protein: CASSLSDSGGRDTQYF. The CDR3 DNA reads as TGTGCCAGCAGTTTATCGGATAGCGGGGGGAGAGATACGCAGTATTTT.

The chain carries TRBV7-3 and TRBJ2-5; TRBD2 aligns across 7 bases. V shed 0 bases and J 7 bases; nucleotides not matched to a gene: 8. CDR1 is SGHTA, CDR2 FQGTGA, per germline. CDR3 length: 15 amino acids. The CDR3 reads CASSLTGRGRGTQYF. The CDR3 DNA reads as TGTGCCAGCAGCTTAACGGGGCGGGGGAGAGGGACCCAGTACTTC.

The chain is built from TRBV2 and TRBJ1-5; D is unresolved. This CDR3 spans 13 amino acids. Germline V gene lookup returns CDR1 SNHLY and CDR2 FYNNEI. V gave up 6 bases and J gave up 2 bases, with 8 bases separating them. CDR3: CASRTNGNQPQHF. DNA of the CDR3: TGTGCCAGCAGAACAAACGGCAATCAGCCCCAGCATTTT. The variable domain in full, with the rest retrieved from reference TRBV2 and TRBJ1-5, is EPEVTQTPSHQVTQMGQEVILRCVPISNHLYFYWYRQILGQKVEFLVSFYNNEISEKSEIFDDQFSVERPDGSNFTLKIRSTKLEDSAMYFCASRTNGNQPQHFGDGTRLSIL.

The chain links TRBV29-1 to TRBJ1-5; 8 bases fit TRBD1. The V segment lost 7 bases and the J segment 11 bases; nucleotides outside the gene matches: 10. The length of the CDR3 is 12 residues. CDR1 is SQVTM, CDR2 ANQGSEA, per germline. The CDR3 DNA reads TGCAGCGCCGGGGACAGGAATAAAGCCCAGCATTTT. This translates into CSAGDRNKAQHF.

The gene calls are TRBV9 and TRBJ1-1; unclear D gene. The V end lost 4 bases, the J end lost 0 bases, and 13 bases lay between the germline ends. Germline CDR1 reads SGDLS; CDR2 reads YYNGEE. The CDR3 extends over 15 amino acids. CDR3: CASSPSRGVNTEAFF. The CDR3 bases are TGTGCCAGCAGCCCCTCTCGGGGAGTGAACACTGAAGCTTTCTTT.

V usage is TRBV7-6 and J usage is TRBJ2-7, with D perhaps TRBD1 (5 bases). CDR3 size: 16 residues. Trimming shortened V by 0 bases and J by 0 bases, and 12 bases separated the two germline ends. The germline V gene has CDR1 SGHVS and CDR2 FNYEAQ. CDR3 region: CASSLAGPGISYEQYF. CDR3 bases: TGTGCCAGCAGCTTAGCGGGTCCAGGGATCTCCTACGAGCAGTACTTC. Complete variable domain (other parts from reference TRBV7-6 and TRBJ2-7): GAGVSQSPRYKVTKRGQDVALRCDPISGHVSLYWYRQALGQGPEFLTYFNYEAQQDKSGLPNDRFSAERPEGSISTLTIQRTEQRDSAMYRCASSLAGPGISYEQYFGPGTRLTVT.

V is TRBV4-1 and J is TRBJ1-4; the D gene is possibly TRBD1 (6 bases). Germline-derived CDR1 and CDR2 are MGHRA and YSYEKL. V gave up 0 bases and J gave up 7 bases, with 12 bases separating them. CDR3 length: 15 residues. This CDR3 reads CASSQDRRGGEKLFF. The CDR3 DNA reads TGCGCCAGCAGCCAAGATAGAAGGGGGGGTGAAAAACTGTTTTTT.

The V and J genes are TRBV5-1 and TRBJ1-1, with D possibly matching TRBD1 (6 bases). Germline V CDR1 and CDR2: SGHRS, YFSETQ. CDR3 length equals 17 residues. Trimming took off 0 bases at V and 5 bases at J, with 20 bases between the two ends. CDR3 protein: CASSLEGGGDLRTEAFF. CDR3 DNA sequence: TGCGCCAGCAGCTTGGAAGGGGGAGGGGACTTAAGGACTGAAGCTTTCTTT.

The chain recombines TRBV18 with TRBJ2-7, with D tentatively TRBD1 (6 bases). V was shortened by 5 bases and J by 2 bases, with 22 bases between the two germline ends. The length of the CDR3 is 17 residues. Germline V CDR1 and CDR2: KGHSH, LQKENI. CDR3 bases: TGTGCCAGCTCATCCGATACAGAACAGGGATCCCCCTACGAGCAGTACTTC. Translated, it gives CASSSDTEQGSPYEQYF.

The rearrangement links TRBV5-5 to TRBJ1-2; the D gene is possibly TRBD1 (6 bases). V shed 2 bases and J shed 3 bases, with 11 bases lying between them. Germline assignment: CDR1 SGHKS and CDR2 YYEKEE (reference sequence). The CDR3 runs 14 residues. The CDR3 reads CASSLTYRDYGYTF. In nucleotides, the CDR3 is TGTGCCAGCAGCTTAACTTACAGGGACTATGGCTACACCTTC.

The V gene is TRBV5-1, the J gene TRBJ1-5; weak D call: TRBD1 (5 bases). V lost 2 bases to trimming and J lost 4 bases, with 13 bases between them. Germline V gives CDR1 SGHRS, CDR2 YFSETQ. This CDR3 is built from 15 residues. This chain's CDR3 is CASSLGQGGNQPQHF. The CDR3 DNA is TGCGCCAGCAGCTTAGGGCAGGGTGGGAATCAGCCCCAGCATTTT.

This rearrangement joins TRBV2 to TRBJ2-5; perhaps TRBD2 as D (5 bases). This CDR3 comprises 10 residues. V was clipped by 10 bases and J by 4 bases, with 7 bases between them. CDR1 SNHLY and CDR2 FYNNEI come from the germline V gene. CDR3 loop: CATEGETQYF. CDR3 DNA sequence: TGTGCCACCGAGGGAGAGACCCAGTACTTC. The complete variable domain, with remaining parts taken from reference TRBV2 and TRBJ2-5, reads EPEVTQTPSHQVTQMGQEVILRCVPISNHLYFYWYRQILGQKVEFLVSFYNNEISEKSEIFDDQFSVERPDGSNFTLKIRSTKLEDSAMYFCATEGETQYFGPGTRLLVL.

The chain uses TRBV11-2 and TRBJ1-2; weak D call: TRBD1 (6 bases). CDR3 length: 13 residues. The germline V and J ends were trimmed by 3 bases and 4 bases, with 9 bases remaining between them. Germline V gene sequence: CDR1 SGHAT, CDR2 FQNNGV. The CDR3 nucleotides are TGTGCCAGCAGCTTGGCAGGGGTCTATGGCTACACCTTC. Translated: CASSLAGVYGYTF.

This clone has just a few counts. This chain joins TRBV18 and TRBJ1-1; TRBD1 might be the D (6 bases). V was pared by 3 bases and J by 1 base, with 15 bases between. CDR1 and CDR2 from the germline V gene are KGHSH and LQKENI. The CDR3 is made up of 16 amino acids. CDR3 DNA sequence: TGTGCCAGCTCACCGGAGCTACAGGGTGCGAACACTGAAGCTTTCTTT. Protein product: CASSPELQGANTEAFF.

CDR3 coding DNA: TGTGCCAGCAGCTTGGGACAACAGACCCAGTACTTC. Its protein is CASSLGQQTQYF. The chain has TRBV3-1 (or the pseudogene TRBV3-2) and TRBJ2-5; maybe TRBD1 (6 bases). Germline-derived CDR1 and CDR2 are LGHDT and YNNKEL (reference sequence). This CDR3 region has 12 residues. V lost 5 bases to trimming and J lost 6 bases, with 10 bases between them.